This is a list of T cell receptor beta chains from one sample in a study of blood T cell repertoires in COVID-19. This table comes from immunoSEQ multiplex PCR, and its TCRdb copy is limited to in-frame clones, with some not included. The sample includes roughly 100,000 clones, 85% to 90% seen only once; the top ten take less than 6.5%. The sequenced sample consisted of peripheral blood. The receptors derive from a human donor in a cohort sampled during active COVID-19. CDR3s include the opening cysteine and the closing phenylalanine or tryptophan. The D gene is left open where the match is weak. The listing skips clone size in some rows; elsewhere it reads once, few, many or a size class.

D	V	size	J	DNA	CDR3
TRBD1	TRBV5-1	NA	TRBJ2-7	TGCGCCAGCAGCCTGGGGGGACAGGGGGCGAGGGAGCAGTACTTC	CASSLGGQGAREQYF
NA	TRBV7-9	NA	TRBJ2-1	TGTGCCAGCAGCCTGATCACTATCTCCTACAATGAGCAGTTCTTC	CASSLITISYNEQFF
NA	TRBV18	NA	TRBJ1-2	TGTGCCAGCTCAACCGACGGGATGGATGGTGGCTACACCTTC	CASSTDGMDGGYTF
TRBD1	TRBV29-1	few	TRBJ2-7	TGCAGCGTGCGATGGGACAGGCTAGCCTACGAGCAGTACTTC	CSVRWDRLAYEQYF
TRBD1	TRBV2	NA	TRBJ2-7	TGTGCCAGCAGTACCGCGCCGACAGGGGCAGGCTACGAGCAGTACTTC	CASSTAPTGAGYEQYF
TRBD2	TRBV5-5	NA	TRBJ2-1	TGTGCCAGCAGCCTCACTAGCGGGGGGAGCAATGAGCAGTTCTTC	CASSLTSGGSNEQFF
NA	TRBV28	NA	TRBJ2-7	TGTGCCAGCAGTTCTTCAGGGGCCCTCTACTCCTACGAGCAGTACTTC	CASSSSGALYSYEQYF
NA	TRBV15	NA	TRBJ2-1	TGTGCCACCAGCCGATCCCCGGGGAGCTCCTACAATGAGCAGTTCTTC	CATSRSPGSSYNEQFF
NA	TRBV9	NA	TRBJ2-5	TGTGCCAGCAGCGTATCTAGCAAAGAGACCCAGTACTTC	CASSVSSKETQYF
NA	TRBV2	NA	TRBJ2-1	TGTGCCAGCAGGAGGGGGTCCTACAATGAGCAGTTCTTC	CASRRGSYNEQFF
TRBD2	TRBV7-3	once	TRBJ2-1	TGTGCCAGCAGCTTACGAGCGGGGGGTTACAATGAGCAGTTCTTC	CASSLRAGGYNEQFF
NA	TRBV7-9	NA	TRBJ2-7	TGTGCCAGCAGCAAGGGGGTCGGCCTAGCCGGAACCGAGCAGTACTTC	CASSKGVGLAGTEQYF
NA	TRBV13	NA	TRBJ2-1	TGTGCCAGCAGCTCTGTACTGGAGGGAGTGGGCTACAATGAGCAGTTCTTC	CASSSVLEGVGYNEQFF
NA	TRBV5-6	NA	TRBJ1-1	TGTGCCAGCAGCTTGGAAAGCACGAACACTGAAGCTTTCTTT	CASSLESTNTEAFF
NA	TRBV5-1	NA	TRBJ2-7	TGCGCCAGCAGCTTGGGGGGTTCGTCTGGGAGGTCCTACGAGCAGTACTTC	CASSLGGSSGRSYEQYF
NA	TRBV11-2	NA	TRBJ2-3	TGTGCCAGCAGCTTAGGAGTTAGGCTAGAACAGTATTTT	CASSLGVRLEQYF
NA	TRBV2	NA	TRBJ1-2	TGTGCCACCCGGGGGAACGCCCACTATGGCTACACCTTC	CATRGNAHYGYTF
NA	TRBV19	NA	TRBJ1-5	TGTGCCAGTAGTATAGAGTTCGGCAGGGCAGGAAATCAGCCCCAGCATTTT	CASSIEFGRAGNQPQHF
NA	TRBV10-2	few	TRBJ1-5	TGCGCCAGCAGTGAACAGGGTTTGGGGCAGCCCCAGCATTTT	CASSEQGLGQPQHF
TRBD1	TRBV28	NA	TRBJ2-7	TGTGCCAGCAGTTTACCAGGACAGGGGAACTACGAGCAGTACTTC	CASSLPGQGNYEQYF
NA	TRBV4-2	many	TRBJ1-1	TGTGCCAGCAGCCAGACTCTTTACAGGGATGGCACTGAAGCTTTCTTT	CASSQTLYRDGTEAFF
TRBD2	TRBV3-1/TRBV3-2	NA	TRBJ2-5	TGTGCCAGCAGACGCATAGCGGGAGTCGGGGAGACCCAGTACTTC	CASRRIAGVGETQYF
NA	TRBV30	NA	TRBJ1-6	TGTGCCTTTCGCCCGTATCGGAATTCACCCCTCCACTTT	CAFRPYRNSPLHF
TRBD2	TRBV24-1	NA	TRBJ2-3	TGTGCCACCGCGACTAGCAGGGGCACAGATACGCAGTATTTT	CATATSRGTDTQYF
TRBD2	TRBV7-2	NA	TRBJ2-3	TGTGCCAGCAGCCCGCGGCTAGCGGGGGGGCTGCATACGCAGTATTTT	CASSPRLAGGLHTQYF
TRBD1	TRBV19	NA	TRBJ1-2	TGTGCCAGTACCTCCGCCAGGCACGGGACAGCTCTCTATGGCTACACCTTC	CASTSARHGTALYGYTF
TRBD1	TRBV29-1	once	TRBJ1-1	TGCAGCGTTCGACAGGGCACTGAAGCTTTCTTT	CSVRQGTEAFF
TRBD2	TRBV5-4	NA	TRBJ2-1	TGTGCCAGCAGTTACTACGGGGGGAGCTCCTACAATGAGCAGTTCTTC	CASSYYGGSSYNEQFF
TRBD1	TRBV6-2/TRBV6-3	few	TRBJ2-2	TGTGCCAGCAGTTTACAGGGGGACACCGGGGAGCTGTTTTTT	CASSLQGDTGELFF
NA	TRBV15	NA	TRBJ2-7	TGTGCCACCAGCCGCGGGGGACAGGTCTACGAGCAGTACTTC	CATSRGGQVYEQYF
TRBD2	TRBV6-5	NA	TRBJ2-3	TGTGCCAGCAGCTCCACGGGAGGCCCGGCAGATACGCAGTATTTT	CASSSTGGPADTQYF
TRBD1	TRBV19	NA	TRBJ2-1	TGTGCCAGTAGTATGTCCGGGACAGTCTACAATGAGCAGTTCTTC	CASSMSGTVYNEQFF
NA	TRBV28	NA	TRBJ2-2	TGTGCCAGCAGTCCTACAGTGCCGAACACCGGGGAGCTGTTTTTT	CASSPTVPNTGELFF
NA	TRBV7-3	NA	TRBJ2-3	TGTGCCAGCAGCCGCGGGGCCGGAGGGGTTATGACGCAGTATTTT	CASSRGAGGVMTQYF
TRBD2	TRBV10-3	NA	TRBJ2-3	TGTGCCATCAGTCGGGACCTTACTAGCGGGGGGAGCACAGATACGCAGTATTTT	CAISRDLTSGGSTDTQYF
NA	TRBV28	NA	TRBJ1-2	TGTGCCAGCAGTTTTAACCCCCGGGATTATGGCTACACCTTC	CASSFNPRDYGYTF
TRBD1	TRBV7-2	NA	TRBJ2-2	TGTGCCAGCAGCTTAGGACAGGGGGTATCATCCGGGGAGCTGTTTTTT	CASSLGQGVSSGELFF
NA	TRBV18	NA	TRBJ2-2	TGTGCCAGCTCCACCACCGGCGGCACCGGGGAGCTGTTTTTT	CASSTTGGTGELFF
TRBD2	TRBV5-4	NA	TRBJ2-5	TGTGCCAGCAGCGGGGGGGACCCGCGGGAGACCCAGTACTTC	CASSGGDPRETQYF
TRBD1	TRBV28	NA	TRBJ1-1	TGTGCCAGCAGTTTACGCCCGGGGACAGGGGGTAAAGGTGAAGCTTTCTTT	CASSLRPGTGGKGEAFF
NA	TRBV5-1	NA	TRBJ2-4	TGCGCCAGCAGCGGGGGGGGCCTTTACCCCAAAAACATTCAGTACTTC	CASSGGGLYPKNIQYF
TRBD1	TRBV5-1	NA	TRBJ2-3	TGCGCCAGCAGCTTGGGGAGGCAGGGGGCAGATACGCAGTATTTT	CASSLGRQGADTQYF
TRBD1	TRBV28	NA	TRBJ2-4	TGTGCCAGCAGCCCGACAGGGCAAAACATTCAGTACTTC	CASSPTGQNIQYF
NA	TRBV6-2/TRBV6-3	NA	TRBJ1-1	TGTGCCAGCAGTGACGACAGTTTCATCTCCCCCACTGAAGCTTTCTTT	CASSDDSFISPTEAFF
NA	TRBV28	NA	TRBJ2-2	TGTGCCAGCAGTCTCTCGATAGTCGCGAACACCGGGGAGCTGTTTTTT	CASSLSIVANTGELFF
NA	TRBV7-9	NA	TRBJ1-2	TGTGCCAGCAGCTTAAGGGAGTCTGGCTACACCTTC	CASSLRESGYTF
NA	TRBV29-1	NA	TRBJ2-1	TGCAGCGTTGAAGACAGACGTAGGAGTGAGCAGTTCTTC	CSVEDRRRSEQFF
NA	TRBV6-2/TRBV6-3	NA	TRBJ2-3	TGTGCCAGCAGTTACTCAGGAGGGATGCAGTATTTT	CASSYSGGMQYF
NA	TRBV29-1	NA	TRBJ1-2	TGCAGCGTTACCGCCGGGGCCGGGAGGGGCTATGGCTACACCTTC	CSVTAGAGRGYGYTF
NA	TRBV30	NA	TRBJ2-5	TGTGCCTGGAGTGTCCAATTGGAGGAGACCCAGTACTTC	CAWSVQLEETQYF